Shown below are 13 T cell receptor beta chains from a single sample sequenced in a study of control samples from healthy donors and cancer patients. Measured with immunoSEQ multiplex PCR; TCRdb has only the in-frame clones, and not every one. The sample has about 100,000 clones; roughly four fifths are singletons. The sequenced sample was blood. The receptors stem from a man aged 18 to 30 in good health.

The chain is built from TRBV5-1 and TRBJ2-1, with 12 nucleotides matching TRBD2. Losses at the gene ends were 3 bases for V and 6 bases for J; bases not matched to a gene: 4. The CDR3 runs 15 residues. Germline V CDR1 and CDR2: SGHRS, YFSETQ. CDR3 nucleotides: TGCGCCAGCAGCTGGCTAGCGGGGGGGCTCAATGAGCAGTTCTTC. Translated, it gives CASSWLAGGLNEQFF.

This chain uses TRBV10-3 with TRBJ1-1; D gene uncertain. CDR1 and CDR2 (germline): ENHRY, SYGVKD. CDR3 size: 16 residues. Trimming took off 5 bases at V and 1 base at J, with 17 bases between the two ends. The CDR3 spells CAISSRAGKANTEAFF. The DNA for the CDR3 is TGTGCCATCAGTAGCCGGGCTGGAAAGGCGAACACTGAAGCTTTCTTT.

The V and J genes are TRBV19 and TRBJ2-2; 9 nucleotides match TRBD2. CDR1 LNHDA and CDR2 SQIVND come from the germline V gene (reference sequence). Trimming at V came to 7 bases and at J to 0 bases, leaving 9 bases not matched to a gene. This CDR3 is 17 amino acids long. CDR3 sequence (DNA): TGTGCCAGTAAAGTAGAGCGGGGGGCCTCGAACACCGGGGAGCTGTTTTTT. This gives the protein CASKVERGASNTGELFF.

J is TRBJ1-2 and V is TRBV29-1; weak D call: TRBD1 (6 bases). The CDR3 totals 14 residues. Germline V gene data show CDR1 as SQVTM and CDR2 as ANQGSEA. Trimming cost V 3 bases and J 8 bases, with 19 bases left between them. The CDR3 region has the DNA TGCAGCGTTGAGGTTGGCCAGGGGATCTCAGGCTACACCTTC. Translated, it gives CSVEVGQGISGYTF.

V usage is TRBV6-4 and J usage is TRBJ1-2; 11 bases match TRBD1. The CDR3 totals 16 residues. Germline CDR1 MRHNA, CDR2 SNTAGT. V shed 6 bases, J shed 7 bases, and the junction held 13 bases outside the gene matches. CDR3 residues: CASSPTGTGGPLGYTF. The CDR3 DNA follows: TGTGCCAGCAGCCCCACCGGGACAGGGGGTCCCCTTGGCTACACCTTC.

The CDR3, as DNA: TGTGCCAGCAGCCCCAGGACCCCCGCAGGCGAAAAACTGTTTTTT. Amino acids: CASSPRTPAGEKLFF. This chain connects TRBV7-9 to TRBJ1-4; no firm D call. The CDR3 totals 15 residues. The V and J ends lost 5 bases and 8 bases respectively, with 18 bases between them. CDR1 is SEHNR and CDR2 is FQNEAQ in the germline V gene (reference sequence). Supplemented by reference TRBV7-9 and TRBJ1-4, the full variable domain reads DTGVSQNPRHKITKRGQNVTFRCDPISEHNRLYWYRQTLGQGPEFLTYFQNEAQLEKSRLLSDRFSAERPKGSFSTLEIQRTEQGDSAMYLCASSPRTPAGEKLFFGSGTQLSVL.

This rearrangement joins TRBV5-5 to TRBJ1-6; D is ambiguous. The germline V gene has CDR1 SGHKS and CDR2 YYEKEE (reference sequence). The V gene lost 0 bases and the J gene lost 6 bases, with 7 bases spanning the gap. This CDR3 is built from 14 residues. CDR3 amino acids: CASSLDSLNSPLHF. The CDR3 DNA reads TGTGCCAGCAGCTTGGACAGCCTTAATTCACCCCTCCACTTT.

This clone occurred once. In DNA form, the CDR3 reads TGTGCCAGCAGTTACTCAATGACAGGGGGCAATTCACCCCTCCACTTT. Amino acids: CASSYSMTGGNSPLHF. V is TRBV6-5 and J is TRBJ1-6; TRBD1 matches at 10 bases. V was pared by 0 bases and J by 7 bases, with 3 bases of the junction left unmatched. The CDR3 has 16 residues. CDR1 and CDR2 from the germline V gene are MNHEY and SVGAGI.

The gene calls are TRBV4-1 and TRBJ1-1; D unresolved. The CDR3 covers 12 residues. The germline V gene encodes CDR1 MGHRA and CDR2 YSYEKL. The V end lost 3 bases, the J end lost 8 bases, and 10 bases lay between the germline ends. The CDR3 DNA reads as TGCGCCAGCAGCCAGGACGGTCCCGAAGCTTTCTTT. This translates into CASSQDGPEAFF.

This clone appeared a single time. The chain is built from TRBV4-3 and TRBJ1-6, with 9 bases lining up with TRBD1. The CDR3 sequence is 15 residues long. Germline V gives CDR1 LGHNA, CDR2 YSLEER. With 1 base clipped from V and 9 bases from J, the junction kept 4 bases outside the gene matches. Here the CDR3 reads CASSQGTGDLSPLHF. The CDR3 bases are TGCGCCAGCAGCCAAGGGACAGGGGATCTTTCACCCCTCCACTTT.

This clone was counted once. The rearrangement joins TRBV10-2 to TRBJ1-2; tentative D call: TRBD1 (6 bases). The CDR3 covers 15 residues. With 2 bases removed from V and 8 bases from J, the gap between germline ends came to 18 bases. Germline CDR1 reads WSHSY; CDR2 reads SAAADI. The CDR3 sequence is CASSEGPTGGGGYTF. The CDR3 DNA sequence: TGCGCCAGCAGTGAGGGCCCGACAGGAGGCGGAGGCTACACCTTC.

The rearrangement links TRBV7-9 to TRBJ2-5, with D unclear. Trimming cost V 1 base and J 5 bases, with 11 bases left between them. Germline V gene sequence: CDR1 SEHNR, CDR2 FQNEAQ (reference sequence). The CDR3 extends over 14 amino acids. CDR3 DNA sequence: TGTGCCAGCAGCTTAGGCCCTCTTGGCGAGACCCAGTACTTC. This encodes CASSLGPLGETQYF. The full variable domain, rest sourced from reference TRBV7-9 and TRBJ2-5, is DTGVSQNPRHKITKRGQNVTFRCDPISEHNRLYWYRQTLGQGPEFLTYFQNEAQLEKSRLLSDRFSAERPKGSFSTLEIQRTEQGDSAMYLCASSLGPLGETQYFGPGTRLLVL.

The genes are TRBV9 and TRBJ1-5; tentative D call: TRBD1 (6 bases). CDR1 is SGDLS, CDR2 YYNGEE, per germline. This CDR3 spans 12 amino acids. Trimming took 4 bases from V and 6 from J, leaving 8 bases between them. The CDR3 sequence is CASSKGGQPQHF. DNA of the CDR3: TGTGCCAGCAGCAAAGGGGGTCAGCCCCAGCATTTT.